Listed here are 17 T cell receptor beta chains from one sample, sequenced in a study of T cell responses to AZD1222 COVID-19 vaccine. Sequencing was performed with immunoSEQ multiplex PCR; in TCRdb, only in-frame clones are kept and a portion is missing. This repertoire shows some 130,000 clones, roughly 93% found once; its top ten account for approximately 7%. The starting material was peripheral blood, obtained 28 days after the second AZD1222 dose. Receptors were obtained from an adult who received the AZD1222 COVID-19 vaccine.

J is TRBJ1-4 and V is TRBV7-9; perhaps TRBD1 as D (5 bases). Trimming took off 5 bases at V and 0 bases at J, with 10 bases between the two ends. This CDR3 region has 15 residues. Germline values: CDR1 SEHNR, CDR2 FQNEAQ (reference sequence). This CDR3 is CASSPKTATNEKLFF. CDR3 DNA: TGTGCCAGCAGCCCCAAGACAGCAACTAATGAAAAACTGTTTTTT.

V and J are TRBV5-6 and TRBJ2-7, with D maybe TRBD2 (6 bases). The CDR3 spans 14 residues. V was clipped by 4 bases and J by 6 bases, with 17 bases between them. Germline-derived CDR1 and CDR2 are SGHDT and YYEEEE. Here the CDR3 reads CASSLIGDSSEQYF. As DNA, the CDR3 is TGTGCCAGCAGCCTAATAGGGGACTCGTCCGAGCAGTACTTC.

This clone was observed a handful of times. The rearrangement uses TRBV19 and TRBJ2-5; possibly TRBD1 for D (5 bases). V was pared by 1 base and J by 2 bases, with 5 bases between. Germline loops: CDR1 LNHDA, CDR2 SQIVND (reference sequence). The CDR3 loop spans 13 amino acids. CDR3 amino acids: CASSIGTQETQYF. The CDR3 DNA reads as TGTGCCAGTAGTATAGGGACACAAGAGACCCAGTACTTC.

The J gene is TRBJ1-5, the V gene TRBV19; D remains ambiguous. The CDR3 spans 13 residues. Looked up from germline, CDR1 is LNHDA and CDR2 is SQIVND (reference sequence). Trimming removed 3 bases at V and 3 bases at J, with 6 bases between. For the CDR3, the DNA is TGTGCCAGTAGTATCAGCGCCAATCAGCCCCAGCATTTT. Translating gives CASSISANQPQHF.

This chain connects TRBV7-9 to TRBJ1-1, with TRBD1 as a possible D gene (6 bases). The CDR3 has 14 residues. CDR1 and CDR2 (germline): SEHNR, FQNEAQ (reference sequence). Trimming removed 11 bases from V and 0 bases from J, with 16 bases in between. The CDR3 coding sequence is TGTGCCTCCGACGGGGGGGCCGTGAACACTGAAGCTTTCTTT. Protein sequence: CASDGGAVNTEAFF.

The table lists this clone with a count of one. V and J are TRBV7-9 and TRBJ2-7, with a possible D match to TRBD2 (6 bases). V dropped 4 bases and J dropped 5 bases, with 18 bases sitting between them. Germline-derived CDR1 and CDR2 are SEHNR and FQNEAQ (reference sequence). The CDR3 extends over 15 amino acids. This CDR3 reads CASSSGSLSLNEQYF. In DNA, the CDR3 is TGTGCCAGCAGCTCCGGGAGTCTTTCTCTTAACGAGCAGTACTTC.

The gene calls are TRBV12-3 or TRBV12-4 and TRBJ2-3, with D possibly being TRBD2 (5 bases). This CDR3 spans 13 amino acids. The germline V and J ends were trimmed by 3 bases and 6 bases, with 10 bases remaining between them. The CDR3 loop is CASSFGASDTQYF. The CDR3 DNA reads TGTGCCAGCAGTTTCGGCGCTAGCGATACGCAGTATTTT.

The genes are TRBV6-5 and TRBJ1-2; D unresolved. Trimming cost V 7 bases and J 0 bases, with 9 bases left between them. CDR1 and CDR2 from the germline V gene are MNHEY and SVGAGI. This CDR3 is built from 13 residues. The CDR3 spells CASIRETNYGYTF. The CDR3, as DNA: TGTGCCAGCATTAGGGAAACTAACTATGGCTACACCTTC.

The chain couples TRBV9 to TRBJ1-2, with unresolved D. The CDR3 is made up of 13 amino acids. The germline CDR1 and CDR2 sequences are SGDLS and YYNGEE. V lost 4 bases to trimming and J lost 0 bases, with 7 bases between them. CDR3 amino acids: CASSIDTNYGYTF. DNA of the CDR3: TGTGCCAGCAGCATAGACACTAACTATGGCTACACCTTC.

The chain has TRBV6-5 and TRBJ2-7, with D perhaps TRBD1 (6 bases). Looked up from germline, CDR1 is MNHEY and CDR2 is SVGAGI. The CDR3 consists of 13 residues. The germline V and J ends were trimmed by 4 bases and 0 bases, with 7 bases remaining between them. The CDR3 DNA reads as TGTGCCAGCAGTTGGACAGTCTCCTACGAGCAGTACTTC. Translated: CASSWTVSYEQYF.

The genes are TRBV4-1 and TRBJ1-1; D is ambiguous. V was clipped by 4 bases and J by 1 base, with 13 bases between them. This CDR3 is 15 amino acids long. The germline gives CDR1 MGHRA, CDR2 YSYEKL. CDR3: CASSPITNGNTEAFF. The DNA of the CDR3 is TGCGCCAGCAGCCCTATTACTAACGGGAACACTGAAGCTTTCTTT.

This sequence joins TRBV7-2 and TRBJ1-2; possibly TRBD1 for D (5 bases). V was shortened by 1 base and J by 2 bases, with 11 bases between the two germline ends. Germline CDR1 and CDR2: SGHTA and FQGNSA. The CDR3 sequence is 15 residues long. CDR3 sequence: CASSLVVGANYGYTF. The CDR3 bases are TGTGCCAGCAGCTTAGTTGTTGGGGCGAACTATGGCTACACCTTC.

The CDR3 DNA follows: TGTGCCAGTAGTACCCGGTCCACTGAAGCTTTCTTT. Translating gives CASSTRSTEAFF. This rearrangement joins TRBV19 to TRBJ1-1; no clear D gene. Germline assignment: CDR1 LNHDA and CDR2 SQIVND (reference sequence). Trimming took 4 bases from V and 4 from J, leaving 7 bases between them. The CDR3 is 12 residues long.

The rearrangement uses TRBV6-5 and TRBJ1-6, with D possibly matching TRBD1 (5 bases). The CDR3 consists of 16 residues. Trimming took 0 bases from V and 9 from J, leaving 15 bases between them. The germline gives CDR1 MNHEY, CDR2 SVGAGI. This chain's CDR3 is CASSYSTSRDGSPLHF. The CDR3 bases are TGTGCCAGCAGTTACTCAACGTCCAGGGATGGTTCACCCCTCCACTTT.

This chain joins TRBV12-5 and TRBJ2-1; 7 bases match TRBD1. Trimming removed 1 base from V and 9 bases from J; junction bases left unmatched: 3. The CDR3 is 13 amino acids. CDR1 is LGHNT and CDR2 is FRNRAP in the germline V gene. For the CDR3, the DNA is TGTGCTAGTGGTTTGGAACAGGGGTTTGAGCAGTTCTTC. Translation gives CASGLEQGFEQFF.

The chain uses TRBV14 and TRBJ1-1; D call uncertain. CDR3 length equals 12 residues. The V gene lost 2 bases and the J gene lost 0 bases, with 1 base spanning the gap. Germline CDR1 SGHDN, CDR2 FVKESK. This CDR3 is CASSQLNTEAFF. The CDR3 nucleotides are TGTGCCAGCAGCCAATTGAACACTGAAGCTTTCTTT.

In DNA, the CDR3 is TGCGCCAGCAGGGACAGGAATAATTCACCCCTCCACTTT. It translates to CASRDRNNSPLHF. This chain connects TRBV5-1 to TRBJ1-6; 7 bases map to TRBD1. Germline V CDR1 and CDR2: SGHRS, YFSETQ. The ends lost 5 bases at V and 5 bases at J; junction bases unmatched: 1. This CDR3 is built from 13 residues.